A selection of T cell receptor beta chains follows, all from one sample in a study of T cells after somatic rescue of genetic block. TCRdb's copy holds only in-frame clones and misses some; the assay was immunoSEQ multiplex PCR. This sample has 110,000 or so clones, with around nine tenths found just once. Material for sequencing was peripheral blood mononuclear cells (PBMCs). These receptors originate from a woman under 30. Both conserved end residues are part of each CDR3. The D gene is left open where the match is weak. Expanded clones get a size class; other rows say once, few or many, or leave the size out.

J: TRBJ2-1; V: TRBV2; D: TRBD1; size: -; CDR3: CASRSPGGPKYNEQFF; DNA: TGTGCCAGCAGATCCCCAGGGGGCCCAAAATACAATGAGCAGTTCTTC
J: TRBJ2-1; V: TRBV5-1; D: -; size: -; CDR3: CASSSSPLAGANYNEQFF; DNA: TGCGCCAGCAGCTCCTCCCCTTTGGCGGGGGCGAACTACAATGAGCAGTTCTTC
J: TRBJ1-5; V: TRBV6-5; D: -; size: -; CDR3: CASRAGNQPQHF; DNA: TGTGCCAGCAGGGCAGGGAATCAGCCCCAGCATTTT
J: TRBJ2-1; V: TRBV1; D: -; size: -; CDR3: CTSSHRDKSPPGYNEQFF; DNA: TGCACCAGCAGCCACCGGGACAAATCCCCTCCTGGGTACAATGAGCAGTTCTTC
J: TRBJ1-1; V: TRBV5-1; D: TRBD1; size: -; CDR3: CASSFDRAGTEAFF; DNA: TGCGCCAGCAGCTTCGACAGGGCCGGCACTGAAGCTTTCTTT
J: TRBJ1-5; V: TRBV7-9; D: -; size: -; CDR3: CASSRGNQPQHF; DNA: TGTGCCAGCTCCCGGGGCAATCAGCCCCAGCATTTT
J: TRBJ1-1; V: TRBV19; D: TRBD1; size: -; CDR3: CASSFEGANTEAFF; DNA: TGTGCCAGTAGTTTCGAGGGGGCTAACACTGAAGCTTTCTTT
J: TRBJ1-4; V: TRBV6-5; D: -; size: -; CDR3: CASSRDRNEKLFF; DNA: TGTGCCAGCAGTAGAGACAGAAACGAAAAACTGTTTTTT
J: TRBJ2-5; V: TRBV5-4; D: TRBD2; size: -; CDR3: CASSSLAGADQETQYF; DNA: TGTGCCAGCAGCTCCTTAGCGGGGGCGGATCAGGAGACCCAGTACTTC
J: TRBJ1-5; V: TRBV2; D: -; size: -; CDR3: CASRGFDANNQPQHF; DNA: TGTGCCAGCAGAGGGTTCGACGCAAACAATCAGCCCCAGCATTTT
J: TRBJ1-4; V: TRBV6-6; D: -; size: -; CDR3: CASRPAGSLNEKLFF; DNA: TGTGCCAGCAGACCCGCCGGGTCCCTGAATGAAAAACTGTTTTTT
J: TRBJ1-1; V: TRBV30; D: -; size: once; CDR3: CAWTEARGFDTEAFF; DNA: TGTGCCTGGACAGAGGCCCGTGGGTTTGACACTGAAGCTTTCTTT
J: TRBJ1-2; V: TRBV4-1; D: -; size: -; CDR3: CASSQVDTYYGYTF; DNA: TGCGCCAGCAGCCAAGTCGACACGTACTATGGCTACACCTTC
J: TRBJ1-4; V: TRBV30; D: -; size: -; CDR3: CAWATGFGNEKLFF; DNA: TGTGCCTGGGCTACAGGGTTCGGTAATGAAAAACTGTTTTTT
J: TRBJ1-2; V: TRBV19; D: TRBD1; size: -; CDR3: CASTQGGSLRGYTF; DNA: TGTGCCAGTACTCAGGGGGGGAGTCTTCGTGGCTACACCTTC
J: TRBJ1-2; V: TRBV6-5; D: -; size: -; CDR3: CASSYVGRSLNYGYTF; DNA: TGTGCCAGCAGTTACGTAGGACGGAGCCTTAACTATGGCTACACCTTC
J: TRBJ2-2; V: TRBV6-4; D: -; size: -; CDR3: CASSVQGGSTGELFF; DNA: TGTGCCAGCAGTGTTCAGGGGGGTTCCACCGGGGAGCTGTTTTTT
J: TRBJ2-5; V: TRBV5-1; D: TRBD2; size: -; CDR3: CASSLAGPLAGGSSQETQYF; DNA: TGCGCCAGCAGCTTGGCCGGCCCCCTAGCGGGGGGTTCCTCTCAAGAGACCCAGTACTTC
J: TRBJ2-2; V: TRBV18; D: -; size: -; CDR3: CASSPSRNTGELFF; DNA: TGTGCCAGCTCACCAAGTCGAAACACCGGGGAGCTGTTTTTT
J: TRBJ1-1; V: TRBV4-3; D: -; size: -; CDR3: CASSQDVLTEAFF; DNA: TGCGCCAGCAGCCAAGACGTACTCACTGAAGCTTTCTTT
J: TRBJ2-7; V: TRBV7-2; D: -; size: -; CDR3: CASSFFPGTPDYEQYF; DNA: TGTGCCAGCAGCTTCTTCCCCGGGACGCCGGACTACGAGCAGTACTTC
J: TRBJ2-7; V: TRBV30; D: TRBD1; size: -; CDR3: CAWSERPRGQGAF; DNA: TGTGCCTGGAGTGAGCGCCCGCGAGGGCAGGGGGCCTTC
J: TRBJ1-6; V: TRBV10-3; D: -; size: -; CDR3: CAISPTSGEFLRSPLHF; DNA: TGTGCCATCAGTCCTACCTCAGGGGAATTCCTAAGATCACCCCTCCACTTT
J: TRBJ1-6; V: TRBV30; D: -; size: -; CDR3: CAWGHPYADNSPLHF; DNA: TGTGCCTGGGGACATCCCTATGCGGATAATTCACCCCTCCACTTT
J: TRBJ2-3; V: TRBV7-2; D: -; size: -; CDR3: CASSGVGRTDSTDTQYF; DNA: TGTGCCAGCAGCGGGGTGGGCAGGACCGATAGCACAGATACGCAGTATTTT
J: TRBJ1-5; V: TRBV7-2; D: TRBD1; size: -; CDR3: CASSTGQGAFEPQHF; DNA: TGTGCCAGCAGCACCGGACAGGGAGCTTTCGAGCCCCAGCATTTT
J: TRBJ1-1; V: TRBV4-1; D: -; size: few; CDR3: CASSQDGGDTEAFF; DNA: TGCGCCAGCAGCCAAGATGGAGGGGACACTGAAGCTTTCTTT
J: TRBJ1-6; V: TRBV6-5; D: -; size: -; CDR3: CATQKRAYNSPLHF; DNA: TGTGCCACACAGAAGAGGGCTTATAATTCACCCCTCCACTTT
J: TRBJ1-4; V: TRBV15; D: TRBD1; size: -; CDR3: CATSRALTGGRGEKLFF; DNA: TGTGCCACCAGCAGAGCCCTGACAGGGGGGCGGGGGGAAAAACTGTTTTTT
J: TRBJ2-7; V: TRBV9; D: -; size: -; CDR3: CASSVVSHSYEQYF; DNA: TGTGCCAGCAGCGTAGTCAGTCATTCCTACGAGCAGTACTTC
J: TRBJ2-2; V: TRBV9; D: TRBD1; size: -; CDR3: CASSVAGQGPGELFF; DNA: TGTGCCAGCAGCGTAGCCGGACAGGGCCCCGGGGAGCTGTTTTTT
J: TRBJ2-3; V: TRBV13; D: -; size: -; CDR3: CASSLSGQDTQYF; DNA: TGTGCCAGCAGCTTATCGGGTCAAGATACGCAGTATTTT
J: TRBJ2-2; V: TRBV2; D: TRBD1; size: few; CDR3: CASSETGQEPNTGELFF; DNA: TGTGCCAGCAGTGAAACTGGACAGGAGCCTAACACCGGGGAGCTGTTTTTT
J: TRBJ1-1; V: TRBV5-1; D: -; size: -; CDR3: CASSIAGRKNTEAFF; DNA: TGCGCCAGCAGCATAGCGGGACGGAAGAACACTGAAGCTTTCTTT
J: TRBJ2-1; V: TRBV30; D: TRBD1; size: -; CDR3: CAWNPPGQGRNNEQFF; DNA: TGTGCCTGGAATCCTCCGGGACAGGGGAGGAACAATGAGCAGTTCTTC
J: TRBJ2-1; V: TRBV4-3; D: -; size: -; CDR3: CASSQELGAHSYNEQFF; DNA: TGCGCCAGCAGCCAAGAGCTCGGGGCGCACTCCTACAATGAGCAGTTCTTC
J: TRBJ2-1; V: TRBV5-1; D: TRBD2; size: -; CDR3: CASSLRLAGDEQFF; DNA: TGCGCCAGCAGCCTAAGACTAGCGGGGGATGAGCAGTTCTTC
J: TRBJ1-1; V: TRBV7-8; D: -; size: -; CDR3: CASSPGGGGRTEAFF; DNA: TGTGCCAGCAGCCCGGGGGGCGGGGGGCGGACTGAAGCTTTCTTT
J: TRBJ2-3; V: TRBV4-3; D: -; size: -; CDR3: CASSLTEADTQYF; DNA: TGCGCCAGCAGCCTAACAGAGGCAGATACGCAGTATTTT
J: TRBJ1-6; V: TRBV5-1; D: TRBD1; size: -; CDR3: CASSLEAGGDSPLHF; DNA: TGCGCCAGCAGCTTGGAGGCAGGGGGGGATTCACCCCTCCACTTT
J: TRBJ1-2; V: TRBV7-2; D: TRBD1; size: -; CDR3: CASSSPGQGVMGYTF; DNA: TGTGCCAGCAGCTCCCCGGGACAGGGTGTCATGGGCTACACCTTC
J: TRBJ2-5; V: TRBV28; D: TRBD2; size: -; CDR3: CASRRSGGAGRETQYF; DNA: TGTGCCAGCAGACGTAGCGGGGGGGCCGGCAGGGAGACCCAGTACTTC
J: TRBJ1-3; V: TRBV11-3; D: -; size: -; CDR3: CASSLQGNSGNTIYF; DNA: TGTGCCAGCAGCTTACAGGGTAACTCTGGAAACACCATATATTTT
J: TRBJ2-5; V: TRBV7-9; D: TRBD1; size: once; CDR3: CASSLAGGTGRSWETQYF; DNA: TGTGCCAGCAGCTTAGCTGGGGGGACAGGACGTTCCTGGGAGACCCAGTACTTC
J: TRBJ2-2; V: TRBV2; D: TRBD2; size: -; CDR3: CASSAGGGAGELFF; DNA: TGTGCCAGCAGCGCTGGCGGGGGGGCCGGGGAGCTGTTTTTT
J: TRBJ1-2; V: TRBV10-3; D: -; size: -; CDR3: CAISDIGGSNYGYTF; DNA: TGTGCCATCAGTGACATTGGGGGCTCTAACTATGGCTACACCTTC
J: TRBJ2-7; V: TRBV5-1; D: TRBD1; size: -; CDR3: CASSHRQGKNYEQYF; DNA: TGCGCCAGCAGCCACCGACAGGGGAAGAACTACGAGCAGTACTTC
J: TRBJ2-1; V: TRBV5-6; D: -; size: -; CDR3: CASSLGYGSRNEQFF; DNA: TGTGCCAGCAGCTTGGGTTACGGCTCTCGGAATGAGCAGTTCTTC
J: TRBJ2-3; V: TRBV5-4; D: -; size: -; CDR3: CASSPGRGTIDTQYF; DNA: TGTGCCAGCAGCCCCGGACGGGGGACGATAGATACGCAGTATTTT
J: TRBJ1-4; V: TRBV4-3; D: -; size: few; CDR3: CASSQDLRGLNEKLFF; DNA: TGCGCCAGCAGCCAAGATTTGCGGGGGCTTAATGAAAAACTGTTTTTT
J: TRBJ2-7; V: TRBV4-1; D: TRBD2; size: -; CDR3: CASSQDWSGSSSYEQYF; DNA: TGCGCCAGCAGCCAAGACTGGAGCGGGAGTTCCTCCTACGAGCAGTACTTC
J: TRBJ2-5; V: TRBV7-6; D: -; size: -; CDR3: CASSLGVGAETQYF; DNA: TGTGCCAGCAGCTTAGGGGTGGGGGCTGAGACCCAGTACTTC
J: TRBJ1-4; V: TRBV4-3; D: -; size: -; CDR3: CASSQGQGNNEKLFF; DNA: TGCGCCAGCAGCCAAGGTCAGGGGAATAATGAAAAACTGTTTTTT
J: TRBJ1-5; V: TRBV7-8; D: -; size: -; CDR3: CASSFGFGVVNQPQHF; DNA: TGTGCCAGCAGCTTCGGCTTTGGGGTAGTGAATCAGCCCCAGCATTTT
J: TRBJ2-5; V: TRBV29-1; D: -; size: -; CDR3: CSVEGPEQYF; DNA: TGCAGCGTTGAAGGGCCGGAGCAGTACTTC
J: TRBJ2-7; V: TRBV4-1; D: TRBD1; size: once; CDR3: CASSYDRGPYEQYF; DNA: TGCGCCAGCAGTTACGACAGGGGGCCCTACGAGCAGTACTTC
J: TRBJ1-5; V: TRBV19; D: -; size: few; CDR3: CASHNRRGGGQPQHF; DNA: TGTGCCAGCCATAATCGGAGGGGCGGAGGTCAGCCCCAGCATTTT